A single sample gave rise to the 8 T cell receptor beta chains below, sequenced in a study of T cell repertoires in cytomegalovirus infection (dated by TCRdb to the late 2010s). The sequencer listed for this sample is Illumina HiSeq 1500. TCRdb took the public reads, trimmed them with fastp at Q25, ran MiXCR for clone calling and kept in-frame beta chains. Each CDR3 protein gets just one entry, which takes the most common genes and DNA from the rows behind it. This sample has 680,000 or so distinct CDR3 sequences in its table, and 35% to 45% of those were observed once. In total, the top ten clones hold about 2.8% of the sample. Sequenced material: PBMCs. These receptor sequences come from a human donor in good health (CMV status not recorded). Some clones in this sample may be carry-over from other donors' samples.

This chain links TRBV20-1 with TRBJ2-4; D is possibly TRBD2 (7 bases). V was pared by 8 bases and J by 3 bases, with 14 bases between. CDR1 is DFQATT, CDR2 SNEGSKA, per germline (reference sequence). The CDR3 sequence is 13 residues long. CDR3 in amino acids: CSRGARGKNIQYF. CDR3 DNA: TGCAGTCGGGGGGCGCGGGGCAAAAACATTCAGTACTTC.

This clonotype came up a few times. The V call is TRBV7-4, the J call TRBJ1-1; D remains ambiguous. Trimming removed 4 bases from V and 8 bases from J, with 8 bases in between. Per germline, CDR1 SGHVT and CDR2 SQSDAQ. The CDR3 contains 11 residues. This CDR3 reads CASSSLSEAFF. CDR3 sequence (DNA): TGTGCCAGCAGCTCCCTGTCGGAAGCTTTCTTT.

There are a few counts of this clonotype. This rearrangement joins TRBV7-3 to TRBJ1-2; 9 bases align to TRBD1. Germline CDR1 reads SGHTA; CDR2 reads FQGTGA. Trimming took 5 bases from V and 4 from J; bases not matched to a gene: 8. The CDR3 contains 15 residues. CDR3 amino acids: CASSRTGGVPYGYTF. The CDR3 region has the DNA TGTGCCAGCAGCCGTACAGGGGGCGTCCCCTATGGCTACACCTTC.

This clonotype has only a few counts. CDR3: CASSVDRFGYTF. The CDR3 DNA reads as TGTGCCAGCAGCGTGGACAGATTTGGCTACACCTTC. The chain employs TRBV7-2 and TRBJ1-2; perhaps TRBD1 as D (6 bases). V shed 5 bases and J shed 7 bases, with 11 bases lying between them. CDR1 SGHTA and CDR2 FQGNSA come from the germline V gene. This CDR3 is built from 12 residues.

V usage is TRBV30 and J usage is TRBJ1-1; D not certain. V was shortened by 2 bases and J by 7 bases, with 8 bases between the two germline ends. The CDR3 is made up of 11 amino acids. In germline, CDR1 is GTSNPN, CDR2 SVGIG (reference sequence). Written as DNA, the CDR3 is TGTGCCTGGAGTCTAGTCGGTGAAGCTTTCTTT. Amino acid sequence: CAWSLVGEAFF.

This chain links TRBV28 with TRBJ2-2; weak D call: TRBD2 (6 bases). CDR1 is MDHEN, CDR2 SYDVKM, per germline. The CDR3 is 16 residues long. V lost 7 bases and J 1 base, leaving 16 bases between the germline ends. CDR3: CASTAGGNRNTGELFF. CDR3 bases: TGTGCCAGCACCGCCGGGGGAAATCGGAACACCGGGGAGCTGTTTTTT.

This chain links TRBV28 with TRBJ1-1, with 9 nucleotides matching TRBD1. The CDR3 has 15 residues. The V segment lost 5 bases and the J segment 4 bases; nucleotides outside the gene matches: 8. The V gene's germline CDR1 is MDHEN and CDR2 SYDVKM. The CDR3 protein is CASSALQGAGTEAFF. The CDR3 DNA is TGTGCCAGCAGTGCTTTACAGGGGGCAGGCACTGAAGCTTTCTTT.

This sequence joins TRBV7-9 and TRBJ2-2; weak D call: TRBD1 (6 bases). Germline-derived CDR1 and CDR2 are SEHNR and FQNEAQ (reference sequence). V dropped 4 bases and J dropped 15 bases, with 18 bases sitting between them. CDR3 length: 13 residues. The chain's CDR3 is CASSSSKTGPVFF. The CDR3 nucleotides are TGTGCCAGCAGCTCTTCAAAGACAGGTCCGGTGTTTTTT.